Listed below are T cell receptor beta chains from one sample, sequenced in a study of T cell responses to AZD1222 COVID-19 vaccine. Method: immunoSEQ multiplex PCR; TCRdb's copy keeps in-frame clones and lacks some. The data hold approximately 150,000 clones, with approximately 91% observed a single time. This specimen consisted of peripheral blood, obtained 28 days after the second AZD1222 dose. The origin of the receptors is an adult who received the AZD1222 COVID-19 vaccine. Each CDR3 is given with its conserved first and last residue. Each record gives: clone size, J gene, D gene, V gene, CDR3 protein, CDR3 DNA. A D gene is named only where the DNA matches it firmly. A clone size is listed for some rows: how often the clone was seen (once, few, many), or a class if it is expanded.

>-|TRBJ1-1|TRBD1|TRBV29-1
CSAGQATGAFF
TGCAGCGCGGGACAGGCGACCGGAGCTTTCTTT
>-|TRBJ2-7|TRBD2|TRBV27
CASTQGGSGAPYEQYF
TGTGCCAGCACCCAGGGAGGTAGCGGGGCACCCTACGAGCAGTACTTC
>-|TRBJ1-1|-|TRBV5-8
CASSLLGWWEKAFF
TGTGCCAGCAGCCTCTTGGGTTGGTGGGAAAAAGCTTTCTTT
>-|TRBJ1-2|-|TRBV19
CASSSPPDGYYGYTF
TGTGCCAGTAGTAGCCCTCCGGACGGATACTATGGCTACACCTTC
>-|TRBJ1-2|-|TRBV27
CASSAGERAGALYGYTF
TGTGCCAGCAGCGCAGGAGAGAGGGCAGGGGCCCTCTATGGCTACACCTTC
>-|TRBJ2-7|TRBD1|TRBV5-1
CASRLDRGKSYEQYF
TGCGCCAGCAGACTAGACAGGGGAAAATCTTACGAGCAGTACTTC
>-|TRBJ2-1|TRBD2|TRBV7-2
CASRKGLAASSYNEQFF
TGTGCCAGCAGGAAAGGACTAGCGGCGAGCTCCTACAATGAGCAGTTCTTC
>-|TRBJ1-5|-|TRBV6-1
CASSEGGARNQPQHF
TGTGCCAGCAGTGAAGGGGGGGCGCGGAATCAGCCCCAGCATTTT
>-|TRBJ1-1|TRBD1|TRBV19
CASSTSRQGALGTEAFF
TGTGCCAGTAGTACCTCTCGACAGGGGGCGTTGGGGACTGAAGCTTTCTTT
>-|TRBJ1-1|TRBD1|TRBV7-2
CASSDGQVVGNTEAFF
TGTGCCAGCAGCGACGGACAGGTCGTAGGGAACACTGAAGCTTTCTTT
>-|TRBJ2-2|-|TRBV2
CASSDSPHGGGGELFF
TGTGCCAGCAGTGATTCACCGCACGGGGGCGGCGGGGAGCTGTTTTTT
>few|TRBJ1-2|-|TRBV6-5
CASTTSRVGYGYTF
TGTGCCAGCACCACTTCCAGGGTAGGATATGGCTACACCTTC
>-|TRBJ2-3|-|TRBV6-5
CATEAHDTQYF
TGTGCCACCGAAGCACACGATACGCAGTATTTT
>-|TRBJ1-6|-|TRBV19
CASQTDLYSPLHF
TGTGCCAGTCAGACAGATCTGTATTCACCCCTCCACTTT
>once|TRBJ2-7|TRBD2|TRBV5-4
CASSYQLAAGNPQYF
TGTGCCAGCAGCTACCAACTAGCGGCCGGGAATCCGCAGTACTTC
>-|TRBJ2-5|TRBD2|TRBV6-5
CASKLAGLSGETQYF
TGTGCCAGCAAACTAGCGGGATTATCGGGCGAGACCCAGTACTTC
>-|TRBJ1-6|TRBD1|TRBV5-1
CASSLGPGQGGGSPLHF
TGCGCCAGCAGCTTGGGGCCGGGACAGGGAGGAGGTTCACCCCTCCACTTT